This is a list of T cell receptor beta chains from one sample in a study of T cells after yellow fever vaccination. TCRdb called the 5' RACE reads again in MiXCR, with one record for every CDR3 protein. The table includes approximately 340,000 distinct CDR3 sequences, roughly 9.4% detected once. The sample here was PBMCs, taken on the day of the first yellow fever vaccination. These receptors were taken from a man younger than 30 who received the YFV17D yellow fever vaccine. Each CDR3 is given with its conserved first and last residue. The order of the fields is D gene, clone size, V gene, J gene, CDR3 protein, CDR3 DNA. The D gene is left open where the match is weak. Size tells how often a clone was seen (once, few, many) or the class of an expanded clone, and some rows leave it out.

D: .
size: .
V: TRBV20-1
J: TRBJ1-5
CDR3: CSVSGSNQPQHF
DNA: TGCAGTGTCAGTGGTAGCAATCAGCCCCAGCATTTT

D: TRBD1
size: once
V: TRBV6-2/TRBV6-3
J: TRBJ2-5
CDR3: CASSYSTRDREETQYF
DNA: TGTGCCAGCAGTTACTCGACTCGGGACAGGGAAGAGACCCAGTACTTC

D: .
size: many
V: TRBV7-3
J: TRBJ1-1
CDR3: CASSLTLGDTEAFF
DNA: TGTGCCAGCAGCTTAACCCTCGGGGACACTGAAGCTTTCTTT

D: .
size: many
V: TRBV12-3/TRBV12-4
J: TRBJ1-6
CDR3: CASSQGPRSSPLHF
DNA: TGTGCCAGCAGTCAGGGACCGCGCTCGTCTCCCCTCCACTTT

D: .
size: few
V: TRBV6-1
J: TRBJ1-1
CDR3: CASSPQTGNTEAFF
DNA: TGTGCCAGCAGTCCTCAGACAGGGAACACTGAAGCTTTCTTT

D: TRBD1
size: few
V: TRBV5-4
J: TRBJ1-1
CDR3: CASSYPGQRGEAFF
DNA: TGTGCCAGCAGCTACCCGGGACAGCGCGGGGAAGCTTTCTTT

D: .
size: .
V: TRBV4-1
J: TRBJ1-1
CDR3: CASSHDRGTEAFF
DNA: TGCGCCAGCAGCCATGACCGGGGCACTGAAGCTTTCTTT

D: .
size: few
V: TRBV2
J: TRBJ1-1
CDR3: CASRRGPFMTGNTEAFF
DNA: TGTGCCAGCAGGCGGGGACCCTTTATGACAGGGAACACTGAAGCTTTCTTT

D: .
size: many
V: TRBV7-9
J: TRBJ2-1
CDR3: CASSFQSVTYNEQFF
DNA: TGTGCCAGCAGCTTCCAAAGCGTTACCTACAATGAGCAGTTCTTC

D: .
size: .
V: TRBV5-1
J: TRBJ2-6
CDR3: CASSFGWSSGANVLTF
DNA: TGCGCCAGCAGCTTCGGTTGGAGCTCTGGGGCCAACGTCCTGACTTTC

D: .
size: .
V: TRBV10-3
J: TRBJ2-7
CDR3: CATAGFSNEQYF
DNA: TGTGCCACCGCGGGGTTTAGCAACGAGCAGTACTTC

D: .
size: .
V: TRBV6-5
J: TRBJ1-2
CDR3: CASRLTGGSLYGYTF
DNA: TGTGCCAGCAGATTAACGGGGGGATCCCTCTATGGCTACACCTTC

D: TRBD1
size: once
V: TRBV6-1
J: TRBJ1-1
CDR3: CTSADRARHTEAFF
DNA: TGTACCAGCGCCGACAGGGCTCGGCACACTGAAGCTTTCTTT

D: .
size: few
V: TRBV7-6
J: TRBJ1-1
CDR3: CASSLGRQTEAFF
DNA: TGTGCCAGCAGCTTAGGGCGTCAGACTGAAGCTTTCTTT

D: .
size: .
V: TRBV20-1
J: TRBJ2-2
CDR3: CCARGGRSAISGELFF
DNA: TGCTGTGCTAGAGGTGGGCGCTCAGCGATCTCCGGGGAGCTGTTTTTT

D: TRBD1
size: many
V: TRBV4-3
J: TRBJ1-3
CDR3: CASSQGPGGSSGNTIYF
DNA: TGCGCCAGCAGCCAAGGTCCAGGGGGGTCCTCTGGAAACACCATATATTTT

D: TRBD2
size: few
V: TRBV5-1
J: TRBJ2-5
CDR3: CASSKGTSGGQETQYF
DNA: TGCGCCAGCAGCAAGGGGACTAGCGGGGGCCAAGAGACCCAGTACTTC

D: .
size: few
V: TRBV20-1
J: TRBJ1-6
CDR3: CSANSGGANSPLHF
DNA: TGCAGTGCTAATTCAGGAGGAGCTAATTCACCCCTCCACTTT

D: TRBD2
size: .
V: TRBV15
J: TRBJ2-1
CDR3: CATRFGGIYNEQFF
DNA: TGTGCCACCCGCTTCGGGGGGATATACAATGAGCAGTTCTTC

D: .
size: .
V: TRBV19
J: TRBJ1-6
CDR3: CASSRGTYNSPLHF
DNA: TGTGCCAGTTCCCGGGGAACCTATAATTCACCCCTCCACTTT

D: TRBD2
size: many
V: TRBV18
J: TRBJ2-1
CDR3: CASSPVSGEVEQFF
DNA: TGTGCCAGCTCACCCGTCAGCGGGGAAGTTGAGCAGTTCTTC

D: TRBD1
size: .
V: TRBV4-3
J: TRBJ2-6
CDR3: CASSPERTGPQGANVLTF
DNA: TGCGCCAGCAGCCCCGAACGGACAGGTCCTCAGGGGGCCAACGTCCTGACTTTC

D: TRBD1
size: .
V: TRBV5-1
J: TRBJ2-5
CDR3: CASSDRASQETQYF
DNA: TGCGCCAGTTCGGACAGGGCCAGCCAAGAGACCCAGTACTTC

D: .
size: many
V: TRBV4-3
J: TRBJ2-1
CDR3: CASSQDRHDEQFF
DNA: TGCGCCAGCAGCCAAGACAGGCACGATGAGCAGTTCTTC

D: .
size: few
V: TRBV7-8
J: TRBJ2-7
CDR3: CASSLGFYEQYF
DNA: TGTGCCAGCAGCTTAGGGTTCTACGAGCAGTACTTC

D: .
size: .
V: TRBV5-1
J: TRBJ2-7
CDR3: CASSSGSGDEQYF
DNA: TGCGCCAGCAGCTCTGGATCGGGGGACGAGCAGTACTTC

D: TRBD2
size: few
V: TRBV5-1
J: TRBJ2-1
CDR3: CASSSASGGTSTYNEQFF
DNA: TGCGCCAGCAGCTCCGCTAGCGGGGGGACATCTACCTACAATGAGCAGTTCTTC

D: .
size: few
V: TRBV24-1
J: TRBJ1-1
CDR3: CATSDSVINTEAFF
DNA: TGTGCCACCAGTGATTCCGTCATTAACACTGAAGCTTTCTTT

D: TRBD1
size: .
V: TRBV5-1
J: TRBJ1-1
CDR3: CASSLADRALLDTEAFF
DNA: TGCGCCAGCAGCTTGGCCGACAGGGCCCTCCTCGACACTGAAGCTTTCTTT

D: .
size: few
V: TRBV3-1
J: TRBJ2-3
CDR3: CASSQEAGGPAPDTQYF
DNA: TGTGCCAGCAGCCAAGAGGCGGGTGGACCCGCGCCAGATACGCAGTATTTT

D: .
size: .
V: TRBV29-1
J: TRBJ2-7
CDR3: CSVEDPSRPTYEQYF
DNA: TGCAGCGTTGAAGATCCCAGCAGGCCGACCTACGAGCAGTACTTC

D: .
size: .
V: TRBV4-2
J: TRBJ1-4
CDR3: CASSQDPGGISTNEKLFF
DNA: TGTGCCAGCAGCCAAGACCCAGGCGGAATTTCAACTAATGAAAAACTGTTTTTT

D: TRBD1
size: .
V: TRBV3-1
J: TRBJ2-4
CDR3: CASRGQGKNIQYF
DNA: TGTGCCAGCCGGGGACAGGGAAAAAACATTCAGTACTTC

D: .
size: .
V: TRBV6-6
J: TRBJ2-7
CDR3: CASSYTDRNEQYF
DNA: TGTGCCAGCAGTTACACGGACCGGAACGAGCAGTACTTC

D: TRBD2
size: few
V: TRBV20-1
J: TRBJ2-3
CDR3: CSARSILAGVRTDTQYF
DNA: TGCAGTGCTAGATCCATACTAGCGGGGGTGCGCACAGATACGCAGTATTTT

D: TRBD2
size: few
V: TRBV5-1
J: TRBJ2-7
CDR3: CASSLAGGFTYEQYF
DNA: TGCGCCAGCAGCTTGGCCGGGGGGTTCACCTACGAGCAGTACTTC

D: .
size: few
V: TRBV9
J: TRBJ2-1
CDR3: CASSNPGRKEQFF
DNA: TGTGCCAGCAGCAATCCCGGCCGGAAAGAGCAGTTCTTC

D: TRBD2
size: many
V: TRBV10-3
J: TRBJ2-6
CDR3: CAISGGLAKESSGANVLTF
DNA: TGTGCCATCAGTGGGGGACTAGCTAAGGAAAGCTCTGGGGCCAACGTCCTGACTTTC

D: .
size: few
V: TRBV20-1
J: TRBJ2-3
CDR3: CSARQATDTQYF
DNA: TGCAGTGCTAGACAGGCAACAGATACGCAGTATTTT